These 27 T cell receptor beta chains originate from one sample sequenced in a study of response to subunit inactivated influenza vaccine. TCRdb analysed the RT-PCR reads with MiXCR anew, one entry per CDR3 protein. The sample yields 590,000 or so distinct CDR3 sequences, approximately 14% seen once. This sample comprised PBMCs from blood, obtained 14 days before vaccination. The receptors derive from a man in his fifties or sixties who received an inactivated influenza vaccine.

This clonotype showed up many times. CDR3 loop: CASRLRTDTQYF. CDR3 bases: TGTGCCAGCAGGCTCCGAACGGATACGCAGTATTTT. The chain links TRBV2 to TRBJ2-3; D is undetermined. CDR3 length equals 12 residues. Trimming took 6 bases from V and 6 from J, leaving 10 bases between them. Germline V lookup: CDR1 SNHLY, CDR2 FYNNEI. Using reference TRBV2 and TRBJ2-3 for the parts outside the CDR3, the full variable domain is EPEVTQTPSHQVTQMGQEVILRCVPISNHLYFYWYRQILGQKVEFLVSFYNNEISEKSEIFDDQFSVERPDGSNFTLKIRSTKLEDSAMYFCASRLRTDTQYFGPGTRLTVL.

This clonotype was seen only a few times. This rearrangement joins TRBV11-2 to TRBJ2-4; TRBD2 is a possible D gene (7 bases). This CDR3 region has 19 residues. The germline gives CDR1 SGHAT, CDR2 FQNNGV. The V gene lost 2 bases and the J gene lost 0 bases, with 20 bases spanning the gap. The CDR3 DNA follows: TGTGCCAGCAGCTTAAGTTGGGGGGGCCAAAGAGAAGCCAAAAACATTCAGTACTTC. It yields the protein CASSLSWGGQREAKNIQYF.

The sample holds a few counts of this clonotype. The V gene is TRBV4-3, the J gene TRBJ2-3; D call uncertain. Germline CDR1 LGHNA, CDR2 YSLEER. The V gene lost 1 base and the J gene lost 2 bases, with 4 bases spanning the gap. The CDR3 loop spans 13 amino acids. CDR3 in DNA: TGCGCCAGCAGCCAAGGGCCCACAGATACGCAGTATTTT. It codes for CASSQGPTDTQYF.

The gene calls are TRBV5-1 and TRBJ2-5; 11 bases map to TRBD2. Germline V gives CDR1 SGHRS, CDR2 YFSETQ. V dropped 4 bases and J dropped 4; count of bases not matched to a gene: 9. The CDR3 is 16 amino acids. CDR3 sequence reads: CASSQGTSGSIETQYF. In DNA, the CDR3 is TGCGCCAGCAGCCAGGGAACTAGCGGGAGTATAGAGACCCAGTACTTC.

This clonotype came up many times. The J gene is TRBJ1-1, the V gene TRBV7-2, with a weak D call TRBD1 (5 bases). The CDR3 runs to 13 residues. Germline CDR1 and CDR2: SGHTA and FQGNSA. V lost 3 bases to trimming and J lost 4 bases, with 9 bases between them. The CDR3: CASSLQGATEAFF. The DNA of the CDR3 is TGTGCCAGCAGCTTGCAGGGTGCCACTGAAGCTTTCTTT.

This clonotype was found many times. V gene TRBV7-9 combines with J gene TRBJ1-4, with 8 bases lining up with TRBD1. Losses at the gene ends were 4 bases for V and 6 bases for J; bases not matched to a gene: 7. Germline CDR1 SEHNR, CDR2 FQNEAQ (reference sequence). The CDR3 runs 15 residues. The CDR3 loop reads CASSWGQVKDEKLFF. The CDR3 nucleotides are TGTGCCAGCAGCTGGGGACAGGTTAAGGATGAAAAACTGTTTTTT.

The CDR3 region is CASSRGLAGPDRNEQFF. The DNA for the CDR3 is TGTGCCAGCAGTCGAGGACTAGCGGGACCCGATCGGAATGAGCAGTTCTTC. The chain employs TRBV28 and TRBJ2-1, with TRBD2 matching 12 bases. CDR3 length: 17 residues. CDR1 and CDR2 (germline): MDHEN, SYDVKM. The ends lost 5 bases at V and 7 bases at J; junction bases unmatched: 12.

As to this clonotype: This could be a read error, since a much larger clone is one nucleotide away. The J gene is TRBJ2-2, the V gene TRBV20-1; 10 bases agree with TRBD1. Germline V gene lookup returns CDR1 DFQATT and CDR2 SNEGSKA (reference sequence). The CDR3 spans 17 residues. Here the CDR3 DNA reads TGCTGTGCTAGAGATCTAAGGACAGGGGGTAACACCGGGGAGCTGTTTTTT. Residues: CCARDLRTGGNTGELFF.

The chain joins TRBV4-2 to TRBJ2-1; D is unclear. CDR3 length: 16 residues. V lost 1 base to trimming and J lost 1 base, with 11 bases between them. CDR1 LGHNA and CDR2 YNFKEQ come from the germline V gene. The CDR3 region has the DNA TGTGCCAGCAGCCAAGTCCCTTTTGGATCCTACAATGAGCAGTTCTTC. It codes for CASSQVPFGSYNEQFF.

This clonotype has at least ten counts. The rearrangement joins TRBV29-1 to TRBJ2-7, with 10 positions matching TRBD1. The V and J ends lost 8 bases and 1 base, in that order; junction bases with no gene match: 8. In germline, CDR1 is SQVTM, CDR2 ANQGSEA. The CDR3 consists of 14 residues. Here the CDR3 DNA reads TGCAGCCCGGTGGAGGGACAGGGGTCCTACGAGCAGTACTTC. Translated, it gives CSPVEGQGSYEQYF.

The CDR3 reads CSASPESGGSVTQYF. The DNA of the CDR3 is TGCAGTGCCAGTCCGGAAAGCGGGGGGTCAGTTACGCAGTATTTT. The chain is built from TRBV20-1 and TRBJ2-3; 9 nucleotides match TRBD2. V was pared by 6 bases and J by 8 bases, with 15 bases of the junction left unmatched. Germline loops: CDR1 DFQATT, CDR2 SNEGSKA (reference sequence). CDR3 length: 15 residues.

The V gene is TRBV7-7, the J gene TRBJ2-7; the match to TRBD1 covers 7 bases. Germline V gives CDR1 SSHAT, CDR2 FNYEAQ (reference sequence). There are 13 residues in the CDR3. This chain's CDR3 is CSSSLNRGDEQYF. The CDR3 DNA reads TGTTCTAGCAGCCTAAACAGGGGCGACGAGCAGTACTTC.

In its sample, this clonotype was seen a few times. This chain links TRBV5-6 with TRBJ2-5; no clear D. Trimming removed 1 base at V and 3 bases at J, with 10 bases between. CDR1 and CDR2 from the germline V gene are SGHDT and YYEEEE. This CDR3 has 14 residues. The CDR3 nucleotides read TGTGCCAGCAGCTTGAAGCAAACCGAAGAGACCCAGTACTTC. Translated: CASSLKQTEETQYF.

V usage is TRBV10-3 and J usage is TRBJ1-3; 9 bases fit TRBD1. Germline V gives CDR1 ENHRY, CDR2 SYGVKD. The V gene end was trimmed by 6 bases and the J gene end by 4 bases; junction bases not matched to a gene: 1. CDR3 length: 13 residues. The CDR3 sequence: CAISGTGGNTIYF. CDR3 DNA sequence: TGTGCCATCAGCGGGACAGGGGGAAACACCATATATTTT.

The table lists this clonotype with a few counts. The rearrangement uses TRBV29-1 and TRBJ2-3; TRBD1 agrees at 8 bases. Per germline, CDR1 SQVTM and CDR2 ANQGSEA. This CDR3 is built from 12 residues. Losses at the gene ends were 5 bases for V and 4 bases for J; bases not matched to a gene: 2. CDR3 amino acids: CSVQGAPDTQYF. The CDR3 bases are TGCAGCGTTCAGGGGGCTCCAGATACGCAGTATTTT.

The chain employs TRBV5-1 and TRBJ1-2; D is undetermined. Trimming took off 0 bases at V and 0 bases at J, with 12 bases between the two ends. This CDR3 region has 16 residues. Germline V gene sequence: CDR1 SGHRS, CDR2 YFSETQ. CDR3 coding DNA: TGCGCCAGCAGCTTGGACGCCGACGGATCTAACTATGGCTACACCTTC. Its protein product is CASSLDADGSNYGYTF.

The chain uses TRBV5-1 and TRBJ2-1; perhaps TRBD1 as D (5 bases). With 7 bases removed from V and 6 bases from J, the gap between germline ends came to 8 bases. The germline CDR1 and CDR2 sequences are SGHRS and YFSETQ. The CDR3 runs to 11 residues. CDR3 sequence: CASQDSNEQFF. The CDR3 coding sequence is TGCGCCAGCCAAGACAGCAATGAGCAGTTCTTC.

This clonotype was observed a few times. A read error may account for a junction end that differs from germline. V is TRBV29-1 and J is TRBJ2-1, with D hard to call. Germline V gene lookup returns CDR1 SQVTM and CDR2 ANQGSEA. CDR3 length: 11 residues. In DNA form, the CDR3 reads TGCAGCGTTGAAGATTTTAATCGTCTGCTCTTC. Translating gives CSVEDFNRLLF.

The sample holds a few counts of this clonotype. The V gene is TRBV6-2 or TRBV6-3, the J gene TRBJ2-6; TRBD1 matches 9 bases. The CDR3 has 19 residues. Germline V lookup: CDR1 MNHEY, CDR2 SVGEGT. J lost 3 bases, V lost 0 bases, and 9 bases had no gene match. The CDR3 loop is CASSYSGTGTYFGANVLTF. The CDR3 region has the DNA TGTGCCAGCAGTTACTCCGGGACAGGGACGTACTTTGGGGCCAACGTCCTGACTTTC.

This clonotype turned up a few times. The chain recombines TRBV18 with TRBJ2-1; D remains unclear. The CDR3 contains 16 residues. Germline V lookup: CDR1 KGHSH, CDR2 LQKENI. V was pared by 0 bases and J by 1 base, with 10 bases between. This CDR3 is CASSPPLKLSYNEQFF. CDR3 in DNA: TGTGCCAGCTCACCACCGCTGAAACTTTCCTACAATGAGCAGTTCTTC.

This clonotype was seen more than once but under ten times. This chain joins TRBV9 and TRBJ2-1, with D unresolved. The CDR3 contains 13 residues. Germline values: CDR1 SGDLS, CDR2 YYNGEE. V was shortened by 4 bases and J by 7 bases, with 12 bases between the two germline ends. CDR3 DNA sequence: TGTGCCAGCAGCCCCCCCGTTGTAAATGAGCAGTTCTTC. It encodes CASSPPVVNEQFF.

J is TRBJ2-1 and V is TRBV2, with 11 bases that match TRBD2. The CDR3 runs 15 residues. Germline trimming cut 6 bases from V and 5 bases from J; bases unmatched to any gene: 6. In germline, CDR1 is SNHLY, CDR2 FYNNEI. CDR3 region: CASRFSGRAHNEQFF. In DNA, the CDR3 is TGTGCCAGCAGATTTAGCGGGAGGGCCCACAATGAGCAGTTCTTC.

This clonotype was seen ten or more times. The V and J genes are TRBV12-3 or TRBV12-4 and TRBJ2-3; 8 nucleotides match TRBD2. V was clipped by 2 bases and J by 5 bases; unmatched bases: 0. The CDR3 contains 13 residues. CDR3 region: CASSLSGRDTQYF. CDR3 DNA sequence: TGTGCCAGCAGTTTAAGCGGGAGAGATACGCAGTATTTT.

This clonotype appeared many times. The chain couples TRBV14 to TRBJ2-7, with no clear D. Germline lookup yields CDR1 SGHDN and CDR2 FVKESK. The CDR3 spans 12 residues. V lost 5 bases and J 3 bases, leaving 8 bases between the germline ends. As DNA, the CDR3 is TGTGCCAGCAGCGCAGGATACTACGAGCAGTACTTC. It specifies CASSAGYYEQYF.

J is TRBJ1-4 and V is TRBV18, with D perhaps TRBD1 (6 bases). Germline V lookup: CDR1 KGHSH, CDR2 LQKENI. The CDR3 consists of 12 residues. V was shortened by 3 bases and J by 13 bases, with 12 bases between the two germline ends. The CDR3 bases are TGTGCCAGCTCACCGAGCGGAGGGGGACTGTTTTTT. This codes for CASSPSGGGLFF. The full variable domain, rest sourced from reference TRBV18 and TRBJ1-4, is NAGVMQNPRHLVRRRGQEARLRCSPMKGHSHVYWYRQLPEEGLKFMVYLQKENIIDESGMPKERFSAEFPKEGPSILRIQQVVRGDSAAYFCASSPSGGGLFFGSGTQLSVL.

The chain recombines TRBV29-1 with TRBJ2-1; 8 bases agree with TRBD2. The CDR3 runs to 13 residues. Germline V lookup: CDR1 SQVTM, CDR2 ANQGSEA. Unmatched junction bases numbered 7, after V lost 4 bases and J lost 8 bases. CDR3 amino acids: CSVGGRLLDEQFF. DNA of the CDR3: TGCAGCGTTGGCGGGAGGTTATTGGATGAGCAGTTCTTC.

This chain joins TRBV7-9 and TRBJ1-6, with 7 bases aligning to TRBD1. The CDR3 extends over 16 amino acids. Per the germline V gene, CDR1 is SEHNR and CDR2 is FQNEAQ (reference sequence). J gave up 7 bases and V 3 bases, and 9 bases lay outside the gene matches. The CDR3 bases are TGTGCCAGCAGCTTCTCCCAGGGGGTTAGAAATTCACCCCTCCACTTT. It encodes CASSFSQGVRNSPLHF.